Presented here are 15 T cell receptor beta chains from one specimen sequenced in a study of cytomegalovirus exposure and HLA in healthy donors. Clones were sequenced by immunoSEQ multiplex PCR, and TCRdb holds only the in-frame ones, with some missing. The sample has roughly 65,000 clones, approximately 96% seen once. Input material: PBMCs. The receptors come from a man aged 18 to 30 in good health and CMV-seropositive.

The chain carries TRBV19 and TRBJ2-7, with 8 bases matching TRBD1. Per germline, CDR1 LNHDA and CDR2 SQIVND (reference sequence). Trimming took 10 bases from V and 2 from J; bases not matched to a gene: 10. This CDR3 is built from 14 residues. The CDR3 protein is CATCRGLPPYEQYF. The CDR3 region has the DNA TGTGCCACATGCAGGGGGCTCCCACCCTACGAGCAGTACTTC.

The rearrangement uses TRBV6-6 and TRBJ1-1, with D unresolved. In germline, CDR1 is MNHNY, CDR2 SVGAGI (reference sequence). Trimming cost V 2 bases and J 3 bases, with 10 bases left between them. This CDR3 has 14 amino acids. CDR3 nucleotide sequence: TGTGCCAGCAGTTACGAGGGCCCCTACACTGAAGCTTTCTTT. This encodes CASSYEGPYTEAFF.

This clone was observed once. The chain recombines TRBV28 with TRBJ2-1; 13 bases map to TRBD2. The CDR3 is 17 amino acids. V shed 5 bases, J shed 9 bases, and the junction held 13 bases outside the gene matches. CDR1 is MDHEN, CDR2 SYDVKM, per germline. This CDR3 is CASSGERTSGSLGEQFF. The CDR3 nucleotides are TGTGCCAGCAGTGGAGAACGGACTAGCGGGAGTCTTGGTGAGCAGTTCTTC.

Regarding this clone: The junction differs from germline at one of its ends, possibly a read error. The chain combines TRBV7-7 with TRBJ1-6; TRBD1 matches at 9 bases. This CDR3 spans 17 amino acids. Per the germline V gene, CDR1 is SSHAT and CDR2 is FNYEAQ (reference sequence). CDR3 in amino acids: CASSLAQDRGDNSPLHF. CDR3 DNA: TGTGCTAGCAGCTTAGCCCAGGACAGGGGAGATAATTCACCCCTCCACTTT.

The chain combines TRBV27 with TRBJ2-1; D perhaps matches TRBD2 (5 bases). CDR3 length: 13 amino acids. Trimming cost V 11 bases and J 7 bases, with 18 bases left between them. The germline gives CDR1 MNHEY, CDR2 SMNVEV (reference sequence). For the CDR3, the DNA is TGTGCCTGCCGAACGGGGTTGGAGAATGAGCAGTTCTTC. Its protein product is CACRTGLENEQFF.

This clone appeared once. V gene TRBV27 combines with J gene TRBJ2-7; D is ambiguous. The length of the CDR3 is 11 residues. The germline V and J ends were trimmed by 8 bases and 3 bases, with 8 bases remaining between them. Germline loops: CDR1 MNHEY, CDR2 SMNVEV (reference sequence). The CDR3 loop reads CASRSDYEQYF. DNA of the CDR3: TGTGCCAGCCGCAGCGACTACGAGCAGTACTTC.

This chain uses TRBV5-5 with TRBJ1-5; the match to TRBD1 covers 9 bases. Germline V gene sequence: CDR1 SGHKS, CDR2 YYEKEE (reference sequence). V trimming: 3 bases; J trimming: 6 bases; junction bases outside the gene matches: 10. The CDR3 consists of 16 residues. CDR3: CASSSGGTGQSQPQHF. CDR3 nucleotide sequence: TGTGCCAGCAGCTCGGGGGGGACAGGGCAAAGTCAGCCCCAGCATTTT.

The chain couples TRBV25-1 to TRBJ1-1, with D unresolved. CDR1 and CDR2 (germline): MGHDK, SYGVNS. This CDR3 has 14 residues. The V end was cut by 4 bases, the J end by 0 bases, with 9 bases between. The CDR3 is CASSANSLNTEAFF. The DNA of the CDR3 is TGTGCCAGCAGTGCGAACAGCTTGAACACTGAAGCTTTCTTT.

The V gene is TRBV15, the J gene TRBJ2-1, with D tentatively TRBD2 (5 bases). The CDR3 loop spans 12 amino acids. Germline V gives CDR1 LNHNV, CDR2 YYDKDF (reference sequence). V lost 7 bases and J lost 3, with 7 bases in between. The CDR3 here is CATTRDYNEQFF. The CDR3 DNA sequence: TGTGCCACCACCCGGGACTACAATGAGCAGTTCTTC. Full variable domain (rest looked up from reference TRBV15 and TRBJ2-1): DAMVIQNPRYQVTQFGKPVTLSCSQTLNHNVMYWYQQKSSQAPKLLFHYYDKDFNNEADTPDNFQSRRPNTSFCFLDIRSPGLGDTAMYLCATTRDYNEQFFGPGTRLTVL.

CDR3: CASSFDSATNEKLFF. As DNA, the CDR3 is TGTGCCAGCAGTTTCGACAGTGCAACTAATGAAAAACTGTTTTTT. V gene TRBV5-6 combines with J gene TRBJ1-4; tentative D call: TRBD1 (5 bases). The V end was cut by 5 bases, the J end by 0 bases, with 11 bases between. The length of the CDR3 is 15 residues. The germline CDR1 and CDR2 sequences are SGHDT and YYEEEE.

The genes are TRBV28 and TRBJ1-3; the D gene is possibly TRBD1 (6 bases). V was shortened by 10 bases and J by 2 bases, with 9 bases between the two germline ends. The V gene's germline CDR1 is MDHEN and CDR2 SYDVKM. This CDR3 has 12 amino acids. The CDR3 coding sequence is TGTGCCACCGCAGGGGCTGGAAACACCATATATTTT. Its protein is CATAGAGNTIYF.

In DNA form, the CDR3 reads TGCGCCAGCAGCCAAGGGGCAGACTACGAGCAGTACTTC. This gives the protein CASSQGADYEQYF. This chain connects TRBV4-1 to TRBJ2-7; no clear D gene. V gave up 1 base and J gave up 3 bases, with 7 bases separating them. Germline V CDR1 and CDR2: MGHRA, YSYEKL. The CDR3 loop spans 13 amino acids.

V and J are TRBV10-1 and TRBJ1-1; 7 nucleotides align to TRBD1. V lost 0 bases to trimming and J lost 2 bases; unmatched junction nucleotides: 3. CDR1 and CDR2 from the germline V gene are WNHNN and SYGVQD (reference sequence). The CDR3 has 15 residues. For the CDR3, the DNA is TGCGCCAGCAGTGAGTCCAGGGGGTCAAACACTGAAGCTTTCTTT. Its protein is CASSESRGSNTEAFF.

The DNA of the CDR3 is TGTGCCAGCAGCGTAGCGCCGGACAGGATTCATGAGCAGTTCTTC. This sequence encodes CASSVAPDRIHEQFF. This chain connects TRBV9 to TRBJ2-1; 7 nucleotides agree with TRBD1. Per germline, CDR1 SGDLS and CDR2 YYNGEE. This CDR3 is built from 15 residues. V shed 0 bases and J 8 bases; nucleotides not matched to a gene: 8.

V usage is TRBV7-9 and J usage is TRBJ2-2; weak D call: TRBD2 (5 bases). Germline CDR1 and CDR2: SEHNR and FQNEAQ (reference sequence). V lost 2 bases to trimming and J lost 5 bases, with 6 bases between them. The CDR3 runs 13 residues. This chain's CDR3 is CASSLTSTGELFF. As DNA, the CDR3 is TGTGCCAGCAGCTTAACTAGTACCGGGGAGCTGTTTTTT.